This T cell receptor (beta chain) was recovered during a study of technical replicates of blood from a few donors. V shed 4 bases and J shed 1 base, with 10 bases lying between them. Germline V gene data show CDR1 as KGHSH and CDR2 as LQKENI. There are 14 residues in the CDR3. Using immunoSEQ multiplex PCR, the repertoire was profiled, and TCRdb retains in-frame clones only, with some absent. Of about 80,000 clones in the sample, 80% to 90% were seen once. This clone was recorded only once. V usage is TRBV18 and J usage is TRBJ1-1, with D unresolved. The receptor comes from a human donor in good health. Some clones in this sample may be carry-over from other donors' samples. The sequencing input was PBMCs. CDR3 in DNA: TGTGCCAGCTCACGGGGAGCGGGGAACACTGAAGCTTTCTTT. Residues: CASSRGAGNTEAFF.